This T cell receptor beta chain was found in a study of regulatory T cells in long-lasting Graves disease. Time point of the sample: newly diagnosed GD, antithyroid drugs for less than 3 months. PBMC-derived RNA was used for the TCR library. Both iRepertoire HTBI primers and Arm-PCR of CDR3 regions were used to build the TCR beta libraries. Via MiXCR, TCRdb re-called the multiplex PCR reads, giving one row per CDR3 protein. Of over 500,000 distinct CDR3 sequences in the sample, roughly 15% were seen once. Germline CDR1 is MDHEN and CDR2 is SYDVKM. V lost 6 bases to trimming and J lost 2 bases, with 17 bases between them. The CDR3 is 16 amino acids. The sample holds many counts of this clonotype. This same sample was also part of a study on T cells in Graves' hyperthyroidism and ophthalmopathy. That report notes: Graves' hyperthyroidism is called stable when ophthalmopathy does not progress within 18 months. Carried out on the TCR CDR3, a first-round RT-PCR used the HTBI primer set. Using 13 V-J features, a model discriminated ophthalmopathy from stable hyperthyroidism.

The sequencing here drew on peripheral blood mononuclear cells (PBMCs), taken at new diagnosis, from a patient treated with antithyroid drugs. The chain has TRBV28 and TRBJ1-5; D is unresolved. This clonotype was obtained from a man aged 18 to 30 with Graves disease. CDR3 DNA sequence: TGTGCCAGCAGATCCCCCGAAGGGAGCGGCAATCAGCCCCAGCATTTT. Residues: CASRSPEGSGNQPQHF.